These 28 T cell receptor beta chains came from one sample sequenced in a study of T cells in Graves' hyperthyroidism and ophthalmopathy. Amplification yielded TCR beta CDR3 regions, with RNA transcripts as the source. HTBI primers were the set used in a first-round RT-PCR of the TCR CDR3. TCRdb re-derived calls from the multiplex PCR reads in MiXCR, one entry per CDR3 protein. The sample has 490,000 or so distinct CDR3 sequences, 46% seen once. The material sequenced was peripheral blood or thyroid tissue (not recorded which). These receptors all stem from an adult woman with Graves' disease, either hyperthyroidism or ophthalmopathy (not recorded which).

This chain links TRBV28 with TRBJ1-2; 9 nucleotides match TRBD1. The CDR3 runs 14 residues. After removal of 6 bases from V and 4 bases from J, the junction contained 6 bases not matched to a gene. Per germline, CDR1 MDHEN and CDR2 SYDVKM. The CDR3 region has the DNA TGTGCCAGCAGCCGGACAGGGGTACCCTATGGCTACACCTTC. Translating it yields CASSRTGVPYGYTF.

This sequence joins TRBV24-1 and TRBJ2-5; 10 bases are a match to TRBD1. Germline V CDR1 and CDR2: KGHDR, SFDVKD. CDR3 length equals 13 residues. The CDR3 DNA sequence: TGTGCTACCGGGACAGGGGACCAAGAGACCCAGTACTTC. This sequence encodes CATGTGDQETQYF.

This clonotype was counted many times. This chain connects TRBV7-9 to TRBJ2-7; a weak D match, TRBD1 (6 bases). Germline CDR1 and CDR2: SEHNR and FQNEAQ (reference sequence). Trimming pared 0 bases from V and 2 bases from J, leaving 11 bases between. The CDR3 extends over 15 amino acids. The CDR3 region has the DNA TGTGCCAGCAGCTTAGCCCAGGGGAGTGCCTACGAGCAGTACTTC. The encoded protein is CASSLAQGSAYEQYF. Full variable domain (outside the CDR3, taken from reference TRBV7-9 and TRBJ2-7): DTGVSQNPRHKITKRGQNVTFRCDPISEHNRLYWYRQTLGQGPEFLTYFQNEAQLEKSRLLSDRFSAERPKGSFSTLEIQRTEQGDSAMYLCASSLAQGSAYEQYFGPGTRLTVT.

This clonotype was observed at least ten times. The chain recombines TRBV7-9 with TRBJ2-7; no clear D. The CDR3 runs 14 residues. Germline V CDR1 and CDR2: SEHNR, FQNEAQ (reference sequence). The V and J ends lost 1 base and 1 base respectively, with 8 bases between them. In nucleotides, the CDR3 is TGTGCCAGCAGCTTAGATTTCGGGTCCTACGAGCAGTACTTC. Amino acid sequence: CASSLDFGSYEQYF.

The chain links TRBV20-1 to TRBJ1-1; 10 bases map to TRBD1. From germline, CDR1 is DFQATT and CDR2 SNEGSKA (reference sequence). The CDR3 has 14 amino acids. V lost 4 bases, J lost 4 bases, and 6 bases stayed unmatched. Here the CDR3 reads CSATGTGVGTEAFF. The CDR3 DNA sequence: TGCAGTGCTACTGGGACAGGGGTGGGCACTGAAGCTTTCTTT.

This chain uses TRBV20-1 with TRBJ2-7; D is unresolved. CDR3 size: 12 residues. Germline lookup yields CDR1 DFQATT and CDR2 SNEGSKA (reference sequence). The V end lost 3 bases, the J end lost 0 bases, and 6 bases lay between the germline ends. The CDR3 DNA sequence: TGCAGTGCTAGGGTTGGCTCCTACGAGCAGTACTTC. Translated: CSARVGSYEQYF.

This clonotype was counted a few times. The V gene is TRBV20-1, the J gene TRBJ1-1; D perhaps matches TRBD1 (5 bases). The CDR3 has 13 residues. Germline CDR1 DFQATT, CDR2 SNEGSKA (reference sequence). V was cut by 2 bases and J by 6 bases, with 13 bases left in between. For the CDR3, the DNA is TGCAGTGCTAGACGGGGGAGGGAGGCTGAAGCTTTCTTT. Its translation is CSARRGREAEAFF.

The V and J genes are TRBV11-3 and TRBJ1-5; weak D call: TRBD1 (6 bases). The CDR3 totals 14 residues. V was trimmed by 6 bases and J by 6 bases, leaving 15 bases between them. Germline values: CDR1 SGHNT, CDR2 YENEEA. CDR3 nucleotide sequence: TGTGCCAGCAGGGCCGGACAGCGGCGTCAGCCCCAGCATTTT. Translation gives CASRAGQRRQPQHF.

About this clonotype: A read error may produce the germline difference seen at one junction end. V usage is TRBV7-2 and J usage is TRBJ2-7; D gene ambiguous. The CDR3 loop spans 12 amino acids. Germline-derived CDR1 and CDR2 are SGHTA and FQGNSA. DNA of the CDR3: TGTGCCGGCAGCTTAGACAACTACGAGCAGTACTTC. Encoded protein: CAGSLDNYEQYF.

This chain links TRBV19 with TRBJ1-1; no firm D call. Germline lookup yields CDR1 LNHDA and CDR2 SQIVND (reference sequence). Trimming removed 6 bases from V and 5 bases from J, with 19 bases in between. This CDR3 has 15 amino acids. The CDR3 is CASRARRSLETEAFF. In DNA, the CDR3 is TGTGCCAGTAGGGCCAGGCGGTCGTTGGAGACTGAAGCTTTCTTT. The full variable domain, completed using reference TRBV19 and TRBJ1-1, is DGGITQSPKYLFRKEGQNVTLSCEQNLNHDAMYWYRQDPGQGLRLIYYSQIVNDFQKGDIAEGYSVSREKKESFPLTVTSAQKNPTAFYLCASRARRSLETEAFFGQGTRLTVV.

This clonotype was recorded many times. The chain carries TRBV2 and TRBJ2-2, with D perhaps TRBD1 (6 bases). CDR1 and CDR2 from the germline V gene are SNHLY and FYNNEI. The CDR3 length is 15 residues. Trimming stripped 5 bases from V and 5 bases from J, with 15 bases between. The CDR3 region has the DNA TGTGCCAGCAGTCCCGACAGGTCCGGGACCGGGGAGCTGTTTTTT. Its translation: CASSPDRSGTGELFF.

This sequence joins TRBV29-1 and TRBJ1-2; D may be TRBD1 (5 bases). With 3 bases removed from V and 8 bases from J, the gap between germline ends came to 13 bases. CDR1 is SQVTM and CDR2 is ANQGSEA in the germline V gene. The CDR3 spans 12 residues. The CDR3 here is CSVDGGVGGYTF. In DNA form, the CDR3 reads TGCAGCGTTGATGGAGGGGTCGGCGGCTACACCTTC.

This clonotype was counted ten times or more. The CDR3: CASSQMYSGANVLTF. CDR3 coding DNA: TGTGCCTCCAGCCAGATGTACTCTGGGGCCAACGTCCTGACTTTC. The chain carries TRBV2 and TRBJ2-6; D is unclear. The CDR3 covers 15 residues. V lost 11 bases to trimming and J lost 0 bases, with 14 bases between them. CDR1 is SNHLY, CDR2 FYNNEI, per germline.

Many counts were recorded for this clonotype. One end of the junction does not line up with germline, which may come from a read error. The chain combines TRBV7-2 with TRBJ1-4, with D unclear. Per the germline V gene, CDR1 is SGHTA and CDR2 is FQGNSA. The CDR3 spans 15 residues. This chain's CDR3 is CASSLGAVDYEKLFF. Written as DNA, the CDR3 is TGTGCCAGCAGTTTAGGCGCAGTCGATTATGAAAAACTGTTTTTT.

CDR3 amino acids: CASSYEPARIAEAFF. The CDR3 nucleotides read TGTGCCAGCAGCTACGAGCCCGCCCGCATAGCTGAAGCTTTCTTT. The chain has TRBV7-2 and TRBJ1-1; D is undetermined. This CDR3 spans 15 amino acids. V lost 4 bases, J lost 6 bases, and 18 bases lay in between. From germline, CDR1 is SGHTA and CDR2 FQGNSA.

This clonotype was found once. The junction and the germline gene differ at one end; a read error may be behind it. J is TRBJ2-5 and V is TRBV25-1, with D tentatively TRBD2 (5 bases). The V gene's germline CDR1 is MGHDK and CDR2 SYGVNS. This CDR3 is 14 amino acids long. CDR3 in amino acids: CACSARRGGETQYF. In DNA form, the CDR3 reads TGTGCCTGCAGTGCTCGTCGTGGAGGAGAGACCCAGTACTTC.

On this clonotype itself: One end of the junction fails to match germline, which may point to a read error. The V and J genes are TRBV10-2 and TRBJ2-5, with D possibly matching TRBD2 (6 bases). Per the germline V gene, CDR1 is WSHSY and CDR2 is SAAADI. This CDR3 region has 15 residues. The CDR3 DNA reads TGTGCCAGCAGCCTCGGGGGTGTAAAAGGGGAGACCCAGTACTTC. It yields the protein CASSLGGVKGETQYF.

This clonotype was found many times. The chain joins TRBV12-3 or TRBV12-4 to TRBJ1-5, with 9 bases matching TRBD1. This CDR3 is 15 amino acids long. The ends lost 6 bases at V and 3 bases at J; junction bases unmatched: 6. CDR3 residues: CASRPGTGHNQPQHF. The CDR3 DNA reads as TGTGCCAGCAGGCCCGGGACAGGGCACAATCAGCCCCAGCATTTT.

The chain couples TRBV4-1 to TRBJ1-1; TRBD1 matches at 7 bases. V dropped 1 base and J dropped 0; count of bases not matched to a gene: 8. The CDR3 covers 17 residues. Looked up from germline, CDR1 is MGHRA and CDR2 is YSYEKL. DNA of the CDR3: TGCGCCAGCAGCCAAGGAAGATTAGGGGGCTTGAACACTGAAGCTTTCTTT. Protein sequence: CASSQGRLGGLNTEAFF.

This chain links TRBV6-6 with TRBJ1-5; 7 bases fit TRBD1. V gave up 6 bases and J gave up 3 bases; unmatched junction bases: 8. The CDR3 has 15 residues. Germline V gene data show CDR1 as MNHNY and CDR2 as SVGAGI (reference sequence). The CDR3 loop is CASSDRVKVNQPQHF. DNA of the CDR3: TGTGCCAGCAGCGACAGGGTGAAGGTCAATCAGCCCCAGCATTTT.

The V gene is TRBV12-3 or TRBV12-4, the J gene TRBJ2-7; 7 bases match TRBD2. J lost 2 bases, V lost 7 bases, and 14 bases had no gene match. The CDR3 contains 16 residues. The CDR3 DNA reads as TGTGCCAGCACCTCGAGGTCGGGCGGGAGCCCCTACGAGCAGTACTTC. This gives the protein CASTSRSGGSPYEQYF.

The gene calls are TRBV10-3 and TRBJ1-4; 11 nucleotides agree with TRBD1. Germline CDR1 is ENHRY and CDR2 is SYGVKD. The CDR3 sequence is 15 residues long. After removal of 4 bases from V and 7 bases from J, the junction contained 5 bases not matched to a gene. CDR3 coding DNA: TGTGCCATCAGTGGTAGCGGACAGGGGGCTGAAAAACTGTTTTTT. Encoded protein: CAISGSGQGAEKLFF.

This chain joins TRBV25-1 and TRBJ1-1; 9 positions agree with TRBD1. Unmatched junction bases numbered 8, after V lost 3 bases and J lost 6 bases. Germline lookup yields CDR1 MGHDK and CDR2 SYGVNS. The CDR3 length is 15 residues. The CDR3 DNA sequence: TGTGCCAGCAGTGACCCGGGACAGGGTAGTTCTGAAGCTTTCTTT. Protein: CASSDPGQGSSEAFF. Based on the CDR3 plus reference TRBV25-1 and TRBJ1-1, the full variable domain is EADIYQTPRYLVIGTGKKITLECSQTMGHDKMYWYQQDPGMELHLIHYSYGVNSTEKGDLSSESTVSRIRTEHFPLTLESARPSHTSQYLCASSDPGQGSSEAFFGQGTRLTVV.

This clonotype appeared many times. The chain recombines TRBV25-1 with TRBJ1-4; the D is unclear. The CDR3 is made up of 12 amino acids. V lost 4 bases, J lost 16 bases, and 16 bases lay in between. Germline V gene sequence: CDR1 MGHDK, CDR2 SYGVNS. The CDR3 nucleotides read TGTGCCAGCAGTGTAAGTCATGGAGAGCAGTTTTTT. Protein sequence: CASSVSHGEQFF.

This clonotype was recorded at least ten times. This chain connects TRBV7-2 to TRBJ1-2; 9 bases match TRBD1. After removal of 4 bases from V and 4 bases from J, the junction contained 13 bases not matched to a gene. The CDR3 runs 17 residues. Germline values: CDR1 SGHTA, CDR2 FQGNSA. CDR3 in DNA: TGTGCCAGCAGCTACCAAAGTGGGACAGGGCTGGGCTATGGCTACACCTTC. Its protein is CASSYQSGTGLGYGYTF.

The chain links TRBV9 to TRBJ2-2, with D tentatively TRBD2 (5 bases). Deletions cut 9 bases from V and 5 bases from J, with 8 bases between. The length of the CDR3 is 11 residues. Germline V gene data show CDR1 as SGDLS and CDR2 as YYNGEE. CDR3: CATPGTGELFF. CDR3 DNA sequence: TGTGCCACCCCGGGGACCGGGGAGCTGTTTTTT.

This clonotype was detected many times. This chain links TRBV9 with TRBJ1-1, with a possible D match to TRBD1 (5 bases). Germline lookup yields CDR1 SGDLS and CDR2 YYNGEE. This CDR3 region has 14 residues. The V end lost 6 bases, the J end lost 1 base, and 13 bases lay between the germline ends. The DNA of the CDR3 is TGTGCCAGCACCCTAGGGGTGGCGAACACTGAAGCTTTCTTT. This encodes CASTLGVANTEAFF.

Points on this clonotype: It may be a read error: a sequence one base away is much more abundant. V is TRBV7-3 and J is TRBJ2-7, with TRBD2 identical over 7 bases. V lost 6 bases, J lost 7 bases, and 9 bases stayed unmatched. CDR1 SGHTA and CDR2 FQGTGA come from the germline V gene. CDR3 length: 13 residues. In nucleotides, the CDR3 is TGTGCCAGCAGACGAGTGGGAGGGAGGGAGCAGTACTTC. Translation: CASRRVGGREQYF.